The TCR beta chain described here comes from a study of control samples from healthy donors and cancer patients. This clone was seen just once. Here immunoSEQ multiplex PCR was the method, and the copy in TCRdb shows in-frame clones only, minus some. The sample yields 120,000 or so clones, about 92% seen once. The germline V gene has CDR1 KGHDR and CDR2 SFDVKD. The CDR3 consists of 15 residues. Trimming removed 2 bases at V and 5 bases at J, with 14 bases between. The clonotype comes from a man over 45 with head and neck cancer. This chain connects TRBV24-1 to TRBJ1-2; D is uncertain. Input material: PBMCs. The CDR3: CATSDSDDVSYGYTF. The CDR3 DNA sequence: TGTGCCACCAGTGATTCGGACGACGTCTCTTATGGCTACACCTTC.